Listed below are T cell receptor beta chains from one sample, sequenced in a study of cytomegalovirus exposure and HLA in healthy donors. Sequencing was performed with immunoSEQ multiplex PCR; in TCRdb, only in-frame clones are kept and a portion is missing. The table includes about 59,000 clones, about four fifths detected once. Sample: PBMCs. Source of these receptors: a woman aged 40 to 50 in good health and CMV-seronegative. Both conserved end residues are part of each CDR3. The order of the fields is CDR3 length, D gene, V gene, clone size, J gene, CDR3 protein, CDR3 DNA. D genes are given only for firm matches. Clone size is not always given. Where it is, it says once, few, many or a class for expanded clones.

cdr3_length: 16
d_call: .
v_call: TRBV2
clone_size: .
j_call: TRBJ2-6
cdr3_aa: CASSEAGFSGANVLTF
cdr3_nt: TGTGCCAGCAGTGAGGCCGGGTTCTCTGGGGCCAACGTCCTGACTTTC

cdr3_length: 14
d_call: TRBD2
v_call: TRBV11-2
clone_size: .
j_call: TRBJ2-1
cdr3_aa: CASSTSGNYNEQFF
cdr3_nt: TGTGCCTCTTCAACTAGCGGGAATTACAATGAGCAGTTCTTC

cdr3_length: 14
d_call: TRBD2
v_call: TRBV7-9
clone_size: .
j_call: TRBJ2-1
cdr3_aa: CASTEGLAGNEQFF
cdr3_nt: TGTGCCAGCACCGAGGGACTAGCGGGAAATGAGCAGTTCTTC

cdr3_length: 14
d_call: .
v_call: TRBV28
clone_size: .
j_call: TRBJ1-4
cdr3_aa: CASSIGGASEKLFF
cdr3_nt: TGTGCCAGCTCAATCGGGGGGGCGAGTGAAAAACTGTTTTTT

cdr3_length: 18
d_call: TRBD2
v_call: TRBV29-1
clone_size: .
j_call: TRBJ2-1
cdr3_aa: CSVAGTSGRAGSYNEQFF
cdr3_nt: TGCAGCGTTGCCGGGACTAGCGGGAGGGCCGGATCCTACAATGAGCAGTTCTTC

cdr3_length: 14
d_call: TRBD1
v_call: TRBV7-2
clone_size: .
j_call: TRBJ2-7
cdr3_aa: CASSRQGSSYEQYF
cdr3_nt: TGTGCCAGCAGCAGACAGGGGTCCTCCTACGAGCAGTACTTC

cdr3_length: 16
d_call: .
v_call: TRBV7-6
clone_size: .
j_call: TRBJ1-5
cdr3_aa: CASSLGTVDSNQPQHF
cdr3_nt: TGTGCCAGCAGCTTAGGGACAGTAGATAGCAATCAGCCCCAGCATTTT

cdr3_length: 17
d_call: TRBD1
v_call: TRBV5-4
clone_size: .
j_call: TRBJ2-1
cdr3_aa: CASSRKQGNRIYNEQFF
cdr3_nt: TGTGCCAGCAGCCGAAAACAGGGGAACAGGATATACAATGAGCAGTTCTTC

cdr3_length: 17
d_call: TRBD1
v_call: TRBV19
clone_size: .
j_call: TRBJ1-5
cdr3_aa: CASSILQGMKRNQPQHF
cdr3_nt: TGTGCCAGTAGTATTCTACAGGGGATGAAGCGCAATCAGCCCCAGCATTTT

cdr3_length: 16
d_call: .
v_call: TRBV4-1
clone_size: few
j_call: TRBJ1-1
cdr3_aa: CASSQEMQGPGIEAFF
cdr3_nt: TGCGCCAGCAGCCAAGAAATGCAGGGGCCAGGTATTGAAGCTTTCTTT

cdr3_length: 17
d_call: TRBD1
v_call: TRBV25-1
clone_size: .
j_call: TRBJ2-1
cdr3_aa: CASSDIGQVGSYNEQFF
cdr3_nt: TGTGCCAGCAGTGACATAGGACAGGTAGGGTCCTACAATGAGCAGTTCTTC

cdr3_length: 11
d_call: .
v_call: TRBV4-1
clone_size: .
j_call: TRBJ2-7
cdr3_aa: CASSDFYEQYF
cdr3_nt: TGCGCCAGCAGCGACTTCTACGAGCAGTACTTC

cdr3_length: 15
d_call: TRBD1
v_call: TRBV9
clone_size: .
j_call: TRBJ2-7
cdr3_aa: CASSVEQGDTYEQYF
cdr3_nt: TGTGCCAGCAGCGTAGAGCAGGGGGATACCTACGAGCAGTACTTC

cdr3_length: 15
d_call: .
v_call: TRBV6-1
clone_size: .
j_call: TRBJ2-7
cdr3_aa: CASKGTGTNSYEQYF
cdr3_nt: TGTGCCAGCAAGGGAACCGGGACAAATTCCTACGAGCAGTACTTC

cdr3_length: 17
d_call: TRBD2
v_call: TRBV29-1
clone_size: .
j_call: TRBJ2-5
cdr3_aa: CSVTGTSGRGYQETQYF
cdr3_nt: TGCAGCGTTACCGGGACTAGCGGGAGGGGGTACCAAGAGACCCAGTACTTC

cdr3_length: 12
d_call: .
v_call: TRBV29-1
clone_size: once
j_call: TRBJ2-5
cdr3_aa: CSVAGMSETQYF
cdr3_nt: TGCAGCGTTGCCGGGATGAGCGAGACCCAGTACTTC

cdr3_length: 14
d_call: TRBD1
v_call: TRBV28
clone_size: .
j_call: TRBJ1-3
cdr3_aa: CASRGTVPGNTIYF
cdr3_nt: TGTGCCAGCAGGGGGACAGTTCCTGGAAACACCATATATTTT

cdr3_length: 14
d_call: TRBD1
v_call: TRBV4-1
clone_size: .
j_call: TRBJ1-2
cdr3_aa: CASSFTGTGDGYTF
cdr3_nt: TGCGCCAGCAGCTTCACCGGGACAGGCGATGGCTACACCTTC

cdr3_length: 17
d_call: .
v_call: TRBV4-1
clone_size: .
j_call: TRBJ1-5
cdr3_aa: CASSQEVVSQGNQPQHF
cdr3_nt: TGCGCCAGCAGCCAAGAGGTAGTATCGCAGGGCAATCAGCCCCAGCATTTT

cdr3_length: 15
d_call: TRBD1
v_call: TRBV27
clone_size: once
j_call: TRBJ1-4
cdr3_aa: CASSMTGLTNEKLFF
cdr3_nt: TGTGCCAGCAGTATGACAGGGTTAACTAATGAAAAACTGTTTTTT

cdr3_length: 16
d_call: TRBD1
v_call: TRBV28
clone_size: .
j_call: TRBJ1-1
cdr3_aa: CASSRHAGTANTEAFF
cdr3_nt: TGTGCCAGCAGTAGACATGCCGGGACAGCTAACACTGAAGCTTTCTTT

cdr3_length: 19
d_call: TRBD2
v_call: TRBV4-1
clone_size: few
j_call: TRBJ2-3
cdr3_aa: CASSQAGLAGGPSTDTQYF
cdr3_nt: TGCGCCAGCAGCCAAGCCGGACTAGCGGGAGGGCCCAGCACAGATACGCAGTATTTT

cdr3_length: 13
d_call: TRBD1
v_call: TRBV18
clone_size: .
j_call: TRBJ1-1
cdr3_aa: CASSATGYTEAFF
cdr3_nt: TGTGCCAGCTCAGCGACAGGGTACACTGAAGCTTTCTTT

cdr3_length: 14
d_call: .
v_call: TRBV29-1
clone_size: .
j_call: TRBJ1-2
cdr3_aa: CSVDFGGGSYGYTF
cdr3_nt: TGCAGCGTTGATTTCGGGGGGGGCAGCTATGGCTACACCTTC

cdr3_length: 16
d_call: .
v_call: TRBV5-1
clone_size: .
j_call: TRBJ2-5
cdr3_aa: CASTLSTRQYQETQYF
cdr3_nt: TGCGCCAGCACTTTAAGTACCCGACAGTACCAAGAGACCCAGTACTTC

cdr3_length: 12
d_call: .
v_call: TRBV7-3
clone_size: .
j_call: TRBJ2-2
cdr3_aa: CASSSEVGELFF
cdr3_nt: TGTGCCAGCAGCTCTGAGGTCGGGGAGCTGTTTTTT

cdr3_length: 15
d_call: .
v_call: TRBV18
clone_size: .
j_call: TRBJ1-1
cdr3_aa: CASSPLEARDTEAFF
cdr3_nt: TGTGCCAGCTCACCTCTGGAGGCAAGGGACACTGAAGCTTTCTTT

cdr3_length: 10
d_call: TRBD2
v_call: TRBV29-1
clone_size: few
j_call: TRBJ2-1
cdr3_aa: CSVGASGRFF
cdr3_nt: TGCAGCGTTGGGGCTAGCGGCCGGTTCTTC

cdr3_length: 16
d_call: TRBD1
v_call: TRBV5-6
clone_size: .
j_call: TRBJ1-2
cdr3_aa: CASSADRGSLNYGYTF
cdr3_nt: TGTGCCAGCAGCGCGGACAGGGGGTCCCTAAACTATGGCTACACCTTC

cdr3_length: 15
d_call: .
v_call: TRBV28
clone_size: .
j_call: TRBJ2-7
cdr3_aa: CASIRTSRGAYEQYF
cdr3_nt: TGTGCCAGCATCCGGACATCCCGTGGGGCGTACGAGCAGTACTTC

cdr3_length: 15
d_call: .
v_call: TRBV15
clone_size: .
j_call: TRBJ2-7
cdr3_aa: CATSREGSGSYEQYF
cdr3_nt: TGTGCCACCAGCAGAGAGGGCAGCGGATCCTACGAGCAGTACTTC

cdr3_length: 15
d_call: .
v_call: TRBV9
clone_size: .
j_call: TRBJ2-7
cdr3_aa: CASSVGERPPYEQYF
cdr3_nt: TGTGCCAGCAGCGTAGGGGAGCGGCCCCCCTACGAGCAGTACTTC

cdr3_length: 14
d_call: .
v_call: TRBV10-2
clone_size: .
j_call: TRBJ2-7
cdr3_aa: CASSGFRRSYEQYF
cdr3_nt: TGCGCCAGCAGCGGGTTCCGGCGATCCTACGAGCAGTACTTC

cdr3_length: 14
d_call: TRBD1
v_call: TRBV28
clone_size: .
j_call: TRBJ2-5
cdr3_aa: CASSRGQAQETQYF
cdr3_nt: TGTGCCAGCAGTCGCGGACAGGCCCAAGAGACCCAGTACTTC

cdr3_length: 15
d_call: .
v_call: TRBV7-9
clone_size: few
j_call: TRBJ1-4
cdr3_aa: CASSPKTATNEKLFF
cdr3_nt: TGTGCCAGCAGCCCTAAGACAGCAACTAATGAAAAACTGTTTTTT

cdr3_length: 14
d_call: .
v_call: TRBV28
clone_size: .
j_call: TRBJ1-1
cdr3_aa: CASSSGQRNTEAFF
cdr3_nt: TGTGCCAGCAGTTCCGGACAGAGGAACACTGAAGCTTTCTTT

cdr3_length: 13
d_call: TRBD1
v_call: TRBV7-2
clone_size: .
j_call: TRBJ2-7
cdr3_aa: CASSLDGQGPMYF
cdr3_nt: TGTGCCAGCAGCTTAGACGGACAGGGGCCTATGTACTTC

cdr3_length: 15
d_call: .
v_call: TRBV6-1
clone_size: .
j_call: TRBJ1-4
cdr3_aa: CASRVRGQTNEKLFF
cdr3_nt: TGTGCCAGCAGGGTCAGGGGTCAGACTAATGAAAAACTGTTTTTT

cdr3_length: 16
d_call: TRBD1
v_call: TRBV7-7
clone_size: .
j_call: TRBJ2-3
cdr3_aa: CASSLSPDRGTDTQYF
cdr3_nt: TGTGCCAGCAGCTTATCCCCAGACAGGGGCACAGATACGCAGTATTTT